This T cell receptor beta chain was identified during a study of T cell repertoires in cytomegalovirus infection. V was pared by 5 bases and J by 2 bases, with 14 bases between. This CDR3 has 15 amino acids. Germline CDR1 and CDR2: KGHSH and LQKENI. TCRdb ran MiXCR on the reads and lists one entry per CDR3 protein. The table records around 450,000 distinct CDR3 sequences, roughly 30% of them present only once. The TCR sequence derives from a human donor in good health (CMV status not recorded). Some clones in this sample may be carry-over from other donors' samples. Sequences were obtained from PBMCs. The chain employs TRBV18 and TRBJ2-3; D possibly uses TRBD1 or TRBD2 (5 bases each). The CDR3 protein is CASSTLRGTTDTQYF. The DNA for the CDR3 is TGTGCCAGCTCAACCCTCAGAGGGACCACAGATACGCAGTATTTT.